This is a list of T cell receptor beta chains from one sample in a study of T cell changes during pregnancy in multiple sclerosis. The method was immunoSEQ multiplex PCR; TCRdb's version includes in-frame clones alone and lacks a portion of them. The table includes about 28,000 clones, around 90% detected once. The specimen was CD8+ T cells from peripheral blood mononuclear cells, collected before pregnancy. These receptors came from a female donor with multiple sclerosis, enrolled in a pregnancy study. The CDR3 runs from the conserved cysteine through the conserved F or W. Size values are once, few and many counts, or a class for expanded clones, and some rows have none.

abundance: -
j_gene: TRBJ1-2
v_gene: TRBV13
CDR3aa: CASSFVGGEGYTF

abundance: -
j_gene: TRBJ1-5
v_gene: TRBV15
CDR3aa: CATSWRWDQPQHF

abundance: -
j_gene: TRBJ2-7
v_gene: TRBV27
CDR3aa: CASSPGTDEQYF

abundance: -
j_gene: TRBJ2-1
v_gene: TRBV6-5
CDR3aa: CASRPTSGRAYEQFF

abundance: -
j_gene: TRBJ2-1
v_gene: TRBV12-2
CDR3aa: CASRLDVSGSYNEQFF

abundance: -
j_gene: TRBJ1-2
v_gene: TRBV25-1
CDR3aa: CASEGDGYTF

abundance: -
j_gene: TRBJ2-3
v_gene: TRBV6-5
CDR3aa: CASTSGTSGTDTQYF

abundance: -
j_gene: TRBJ1-2
v_gene: TRBV28
CDR3aa: CASSWTGVSYGYTF

abundance: once
j_gene: TRBJ2-1
v_gene: TRBV25-1
CDR3aa: CASSPPLSHNEQFF

abundance: -
j_gene: TRBJ1-1
v_gene: TRBV19
CDR3aa: CASRDRGQFRADTEAFF

abundance: -
j_gene: TRBJ2-3
v_gene: TRBV5-1
CDR3aa: CASSPPGREQTDTQYF

abundance: medium-sized
j_gene: TRBJ2-3
v_gene: TRBV4-2
CDR3aa: CASNPGWASDTQYF

abundance: -
j_gene: TRBJ2-7
v_gene: TRBV10-3
CDR3aa: CAISKTGLLDEQYF

abundance: -
j_gene: TRBJ1-4
v_gene: TRBV6-1
CDR3aa: CASSESEGQANEKLFF

abundance: once
j_gene: TRBJ2-1
v_gene: TRBV7-8
CDR3aa: CASRRQLTRNEQFF

abundance: -
j_gene: TRBJ2-7
v_gene: TRBV15
CDR3aa: CATSRDSAGQAASYEQYF

abundance: -
j_gene: TRBJ2-1
v_gene: TRBV11-2
CDR3aa: CASSWLAGGYNEQFF

abundance: few
j_gene: TRBJ2-1
v_gene: TRBV19
CDR3aa: CASSIPGGSYNEQFF

abundance: -
j_gene: TRBJ2-2
v_gene: TRBV9
CDR3aa: CASSVARGNTGELFF

abundance: -
j_gene: TRBJ2-1
v_gene: TRBV7-6
CDR3aa: CASSPEAEGNEQFF

abundance: -
j_gene: TRBJ2-7
v_gene: TRBV4-3
CDR3aa: CASSQEGGTGGYEQYF

abundance: -
j_gene: TRBJ2-5
v_gene: TRBV30
CDR3aa: CAWTGGVETQYF

abundance: -
j_gene: TRBJ2-7
v_gene: TRBV15
CDR3aa: CATRPDRAASYEQYF

abundance: -
j_gene: TRBJ2-1
v_gene: TRBV7-2
CDR3aa: CASSLIGLREGRSEQFF

abundance: -
j_gene: TRBJ2-7
v_gene: TRBV6-1
CDR3aa: CASSAGQGDEQYF

abundance: -
j_gene: TRBJ1-1
v_gene: TRBV4-3
CDR3aa: CASSQWTGENTEAFF

abundance: -
j_gene: TRBJ1-4
v_gene: TRBV7-9
CDR3aa: CASSPWIRNREATNEKLFF

abundance: -
j_gene: TRBJ2-3
v_gene: TRBV6-5
CDR3aa: CASSPLAGDTQYF

abundance: -
j_gene: TRBJ2-2
v_gene: TRBV7-9
CDR3aa: CASSPVANTGELFF

abundance: -
j_gene: TRBJ2-5
v_gene: TRBV4-3
CDR3aa: CASSQTGEGTQYF

abundance: -
j_gene: TRBJ1-2
v_gene: TRBV7-2
CDR3aa: CASSQVPGRGNYGYTF

abundance: once
j_gene: TRBJ2-1
v_gene: TRBV4-3
CDR3aa: CASSQDRVYNEQFF

abundance: -
j_gene: TRBJ2-3
v_gene: TRBV27
CDR3aa: CASTLAGTDTQYF

abundance: -
j_gene: TRBJ2-7
v_gene: TRBV7-9
CDR3aa: CASSSPGTGVYEQYF

abundance: -
j_gene: TRBJ2-7
v_gene: TRBV15
CDR3aa: CATSPRGGYEQYF

abundance: -
j_gene: TRBJ2-5
v_gene: TRBV5-5
CDR3aa: CASSRPGGLQETQYF

abundance: -
j_gene: TRBJ1-1
v_gene: TRBV6-5
CDR3aa: CASINGGTEAFF

abundance: -
j_gene: TRBJ1-1
v_gene: TRBV7-3
CDR3aa: CASSLMRDSEAFF

abundance: -
j_gene: TRBJ2-7
v_gene: TRBV7-9
CDR3aa: CASSLDPRGDEQYF

abundance: -
j_gene: TRBJ2-7
v_gene: TRBV19
CDR3aa: CASSRGQSSYEQYF

abundance: -
j_gene: TRBJ1-1
v_gene: TRBV10-3
CDR3aa: CAIRDGGNTEAFF

abundance: -
j_gene: TRBJ2-3
v_gene: TRBV27
CDR3aa: CASSFTSGYTQYF